This T cell receptor beta chain is drawn from a study of cytomegalovirus exposure and HLA in healthy donors (dated by TCRdb to the late 2010s). In the study overall: According to a later analysis, the 120 validation repertoires were produced on the same platform as the approximately 620 repertoires of the first cohort. The study was designed to test whether signatures of past pathogen exposure could be identified by cataloging public T cell receptors. A separate validation cohort of approximately 130 different subjects was used in addition to the approximately 670-subject first cohort. To predict cytomegalovirus infection status, the study brought together high-throughput TCR immunosequencing, statistical association of individual TCRs with disease status, and machine learning.

The donors belonged to the validation cohort of about 120 subjects, which was separate from the approximately 700-subject first cohort. On this clone itself: Its binding antigen is unknown. Qualities for individual bases were not recorded, and no much larger clone is one base off.

Receptors were amplified or captured by the immunoSEQ multiplex PCR assay. Under the source paper's analysis protocol: A statistical classification framework was built to diagnose cytomegalovirus status from the catalog of TCR beta chain sequences. The table was pulled from immuneACCESS by TCRdb, which kept in-frame rearrangements only. Such tables lose some clones; where checked, under half of the loss comes from unresolved V genes, and the rest has no known cause. The V and J calls and clone size are taken from that table; D and trimming were inferred from the DNA. The sample contains approximately 82,000 clones, approximately 95% of them found a single time. 0.6% to 0.7% of the sample rests with the top ten. Trimming takes 4 bases off V and 5 bases off J; junction bases not matched to a gene: 9. Sequences SGHRS (CDR1) and YFSETQ (CDR2) are obtained from the germline V gene. The CDR3 measures 16 amino acids from cysteine to phenylalanine. Only the CDR3 DNA is retained, 48 bases long and in frame from the first base.

The full study reports these points: Subsequent analysis determined that TCRs grouped into clusters in the first cohort also showed a tendency toward co-occurrence across the 120 or so validation repertoires, and 94% of cluster scores exceeded 0. The study listed 150 to 200 TCR beta chains as associated with cytomegalovirus. Cytomegalovirus status was reported to be diagnosed by the classifier with high specificity and sensitivity in both the original and validation cohorts. In vitro tests confirmed that a few of the cytomegalovirus-associated TCR beta chains recognize cytomegalovirus antigens. All 120 or so repertoires were used to score co-occurrence in the validation cohort in a later analysis, because that analysis had no HLA typing for the cohort. While some public TCRs were present in many individuals, most TCR sequences turned up only very rarely across donors. It was suggested by the authors that the approach could potentially be generalized to other disease states and immunological phenotypes.

The clonotype was recovered from a woman between 18 and 29 years old in good health and CMV-seronegative. The sample comprised PBMCs. The chain joins TRBV5-1 to TRBJ1-2, and TRBD1 matches 12 of the central bases. The base sequence is TGCGCCAGCAGCCAACCGGGACAGGGGGCCGAGTATGGCTACACCTTC. Translated, it reads CASSQPGQGAEYGYTF. The entire variable domain, with the stretches around the CDR3 drawn from the reference TRBV5-1 and TRBJ1-2 proteins, is KAGVTQTPRYLIKTRGQQVTLSCSPISGHRSVSWYQQTPGQGLQFLFEYFSETQRNKGNFPGRFSGRQFSNSRSEMNVSTLELGDSALYLCASSQPGQGAEYGYTFGSGTRLTVV.